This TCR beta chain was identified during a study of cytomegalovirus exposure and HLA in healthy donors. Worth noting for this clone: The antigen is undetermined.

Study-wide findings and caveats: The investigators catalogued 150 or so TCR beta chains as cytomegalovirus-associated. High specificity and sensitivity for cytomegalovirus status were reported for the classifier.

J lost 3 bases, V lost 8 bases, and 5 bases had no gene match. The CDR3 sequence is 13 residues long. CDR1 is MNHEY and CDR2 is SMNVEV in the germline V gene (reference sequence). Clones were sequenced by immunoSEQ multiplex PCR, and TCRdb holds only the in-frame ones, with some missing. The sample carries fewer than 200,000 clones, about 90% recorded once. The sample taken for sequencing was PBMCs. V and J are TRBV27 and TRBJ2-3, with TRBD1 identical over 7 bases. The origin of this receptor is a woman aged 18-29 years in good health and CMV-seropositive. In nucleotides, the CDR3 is TGTGCCAGCCAGGGACAGTCTACAGATACGCAGTATTTT. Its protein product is CASQGQSTDTQYF.